The 9 T cell receptor beta chains given below trace back to one sample, sequenced in a study of blood T cell repertoires in COVID-19. Clones were read by immunoSEQ multiplex PCR, and TCRdb kept only the in-frame ones, dropping some. The sample consists of roughly 110,000 clones, roughly 88% of them appearing once. The sequenced sample consisted of peripheral blood. These receptor sequences come from a woman in her 70s with acute or convalescent COVID-19.

The chain uses TRBV6-5 and TRBJ1-6; no definite D call. Germline CDR1 and CDR2: MNHEY and SVGAGI. V lost 6 bases to trimming and J lost 6 bases, with 6 bases between them. The CDR3 runs to 12 residues. DNA for the CDR3: TGTGCCAGCAGGGAGGGTAATTCACCCCTCCACTTT. Its protein product is CASREGNSPLHF.

V gene TRBV3-1 (or the pseudogene TRBV3-2) combines with J gene TRBJ2-3; a weak D match, TRBD2 (6 bases). Per germline, CDR1 LGHDT and CDR2 YNNKEL (reference sequence). V gave up 4 bases and J gave up 0 bases, with 11 bases separating them. The CDR3 has 15 amino acids. CDR3 sequence reads: CASSLRRGSTDTQYF. As DNA, the CDR3 is TGTGCCAGCAGCCTCCGGAGGGGAAGCACAGATACGCAGTATTTT.

Turning to this clone: One junction end does not reproduce the germline sequence, and a read error may be involved. The CDR3 nucleotides are TGTGCCAGCAGACAAGAAAGACTGGGGACAGGGGGCACTGAAGCTTTCTTT. Translation gives CASRQERLGTGGTEAFF. This chain connects TRBV3-1 (or the pseudogene TRBV3-2) to TRBJ1-1; 11 bases are shared with TRBD1. The CDR3 consists of 17 residues. The germline V gene encodes CDR1 LGHDT and CDR2 YNNKEL (reference sequence).

This rearrangement joins TRBV7-6 to TRBJ1-3; D is undetermined. Per germline, CDR1 SGHVS and CDR2 FNYEAQ. V shed 2 bases and J shed 4 bases, with 9 bases lying between them. The CDR3 consists of 14 residues. The CDR3: CASSLSDAGNTIYF. CDR3 sequence (DNA): TGTGCCAGCAGCTTAAGCGACGCAGGAAACACCATATATTTT.

The V call is TRBV10-2, the J call TRBJ2-3, with 9 bases fitting TRBD2. The CDR3 covers 15 residues. Germline loops: CDR1 WSHSY, CDR2 SAAADI. With 7 bases clipped from V and 4 bases from J, the junction kept 9 bases outside the gene matches. The CDR3 reads CASKEAGGPSDTQYF. Written as DNA, the CDR3 is TGCGCCAGCAAGGAGGCGGGGGGGCCGTCAGATACGCAGTATTTT.

The chain carries TRBV28 and TRBJ1-2; D not resolved. CDR3 length: 13 amino acids. V gave up 11 bases and J gave up 2 bases, with 15 bases separating them. Germline lookup yields CDR1 MDHEN and CDR2 SYDVKM. The DNA for the CDR3 is TGTGCCGCCTACCACACGGAGAACTATGGCTACACCTTC. Amino acids: CAAYHTENYGYTF.

This clone was detected only once. This sample includes further DNA sequences coding for the same CDR3. V usage is TRBV19 and J usage is TRBJ1-4; a possible D gene is TRBD1 (6 bases). The CDR3 runs to 14 residues. Germline CDR1 reads LNHDA; CDR2 reads SQIVND (reference sequence). Trimming left V 5 bases short and J 5 bases short, with 12 bases between. CDR3 sequence (DNA): TGTGCCAGTAGTTCCGGACAGCTAAATGAAAAACTGTTTTTT. Amino acids: CASSSGQLNEKLFF.

The chain recombines TRBV7-2 with TRBJ1-5, with TRBD1 matching 8 bases. J lost 3 bases, V lost 1 base, and 5 bases had no gene match. Germline values: CDR1 SGHTA, CDR2 FQGNSA. The CDR3 sequence is 16 residues long. The chain's CDR3 is CASSLGGTGANQPQHF. The CDR3 nucleotides are TGTGCCAGCAGCTTAGGGGGGACAGGAGCCAATCAGCCCCAGCATTTT.

This clone was seen a handful of times. J is TRBJ2-3 and V is TRBV11-2; 11 bases align to TRBD2. V lost 7 bases and J lost 5; bases outside the gene matches: 11. Germline V gene data show CDR1 as SGHAT and CDR2 as FQNNGV. This CDR3 is 16 amino acids long. As DNA, the CDR3 is TGTGCCAGCACGGTTTCACTAGCGGGAGAAGGAGATACGCAGTATTTT. Its protein is CASTVSLAGEGDTQYF.